This T cell receptor (beta chain) was profiled in a study of T cell changes during pregnancy in multiple sclerosis. This clone was found a few times. The assay was immunoSEQ multiplex PCR, and TCRdb's table has in-frame clones only and misses some. The sample carries around 51,000 clones, 85% to 95% recorded once. Germline assignment: CDR1 LNHDA and CDR2 SQIVND (reference sequence). The CDR3 contains 14 residues. V lost 7 bases, J lost 6 bases, and 18 bases lay in between. This chain links TRBV19 with TRBJ1-1; TRBD1 is a possible D gene (6 bases). This sequence was found in a female donor with multiple sclerosis, enrolled in a pregnancy study. Sequences were derived from CD4+ T cells from peripheral blood mononuclear cells, sampled in the second trimester of pregnancy. CDR3 coding DNA: TGTGCCAGTATAGGGGGATATTGGGGGTCTGAAGCTTTCTTT. Encoded protein: CASIGGYWGSEAFF.